The 13 T cell receptor beta chains presented below share a single source sample, sequenced in a study of T cell repertoires in cytomegalovirus infection. These receptors have no known antigen. TCRdb fed the reads into MiXCR, producing one record per CDR3 protein. The profile shows about 130,000 distinct CDR3 sequences, roughly 25% of them singletons. The sample taken for sequencing was PBMCs, sequenced either directly or after in vitro stimulation (not recorded which). These receptors were obtained from a human donor in good health (CMV status not recorded). Some clones in this sample may be carry-over from other donors' samples.

The chain is built from TRBV5-1 and TRBJ1-1, with D perhaps TRBD1 (6 bases). This CDR3 has 12 residues. V was trimmed by 5 bases and J by 7 bases, leaving 12 bases between them. Looked up from germline, CDR1 is SGHRS and CDR2 is YFSETQ. CDR3 amino acids: CASSGTGHEAFF. Written as DNA, the CDR3 is TGCGCCAGCAGTGGGACGGGACATGAAGCTTTCTTT.

This clonotype appeared a few times. V usage is TRBV5-4 and J usage is TRBJ2-3, with 8 bases that match TRBD1. V trimming: 5 bases; J trimming: 3 bases; junction bases outside the gene matches: 20. This CDR3 is 19 amino acids long. Germline loops: CDR1 SGHNT, CDR2 YYREEE (reference sequence). CDR3 in amino acids: CASRGPGQGAVEWTDTQYF. CDR3 nucleotides: TGTGCCAGCAGGGGGCCTGGACAGGGAGCAGTTGAGTGGACAGATACGCAGTATTTT. The variable domain in full, completed from reference TRBV5-4 and TRBJ2-3, reads ETGVTQSPTHLIKTRGQQVTLRCSSQSGHNTVSWYQQALGQGPQFIFQYYREEENGRGNFPPRFSGLQFPNYSSELNVNALELDDSALYLCASRGPGQGAVEWTDTQYFGPGTRLTVL.

V and J are TRBV5-3 and TRBJ2-7, with TRBD1 matching 7 bases. TRBV5-3 is marked as an open reading frame, function uncertain. Germline trimming cut 8 bases from V and 2 bases from J; bases unmatched to any gene: 10. The CDR3 runs 14 residues. The DNA for the CDR3 is TGTGCCAGCAAATCTACAGGGGCCCCCTACGAGCAGTACTTC. This translates into CASKSTGAPYEQYF.

CDR3 coding DNA: TGTGCCAGCAGCATCGGTTCGGCGGGTCAGCCCCAGCATTTT. Translation gives CASSIGSAGQPQHF. The V call is TRBV7-2, the J call TRBJ1-5; D remains ambiguous. The ends were cut back, 5 bases at V and 6 bases at J, with 14 bases in the middle. CDR3 size: 14 residues. Per germline, CDR1 SGHTA and CDR2 FQGNSA.

The chain carries TRBV3-1 and TRBJ2-7, with TRBD1 matching 7 bases. Losses at the gene ends were 1 base for V and 0 bases for J; bases not matched to a gene: 3. This CDR3 is built from 15 residues. The germline gives CDR1 LGHDT, CDR2 YNNKEL (reference sequence). For the CDR3, the DNA is TGTGCCAGCAGCCAAGGAGGGACAGCCTCCTACGAGCAGTACGTC. The encoded protein is CASSQGGTASYEQYV.

This clonotype was recorded many times. This rearrangement joins TRBV7-6 to TRBJ1-4, with 7 bases lining up with TRBD1. V shed 5 bases, J shed 0 bases, and the junction held 9 bases outside the gene matches. The CDR3 is 17 amino acids. Germline-derived CDR1 and CDR2 are SGHVS and FNYEAQ. The CDR3 coding sequence is TGTGCCAGCAGCCCGGGACAGCACCTAGCAACTAATGAAAAACTGTTTTTT. Its protein product is CASSPGQHLATNEKLFF.

In its sample, this clonotype was seen a few times. The rearrangement links TRBV3-1 to TRBJ2-7, with no clear D. This CDR3 contains 13 residues. V was trimmed by 1 base and J by 3 bases, leaving 7 bases between them. Germline assignment: CDR1 LGHDT and CDR2 YNNKEL (reference sequence). The CDR3 spells CASSQGRNYEQYF. CDR3 DNA sequence: TGTGCCAGCAGCCAAGGGCGGAACTACGAGCAGTACTTC.

This clonotype was counted ten times or more. The chain carries TRBV7-2 and TRBJ2-5; maybe TRBD2 (6 bases). The V gene lost 1 base and the J gene lost 4 bases, with 7 bases spanning the gap. Germline-derived CDR1 and CDR2 are SGHTA and FQGNSA. CDR3 length equals 13 residues. CDR3 nucleotide sequence: TGTGCCAGCAGCTTAGTCGGGGGAGAGACCCAGTACTTC. Protein product: CASSLVGGETQYF. The whole variable domain, filled in from reference TRBV7-2 and TRBJ2-5, reads GAGVSQSPSNKVTEKGKDVELRCDPISGHTALYWYRQSLGQGLEFLIYFQGNSAPDKSGLPSDRFSAERTGGSVSTLTIQRTQQEDSAVYLCASSLVGGETQYFGPGTRLLVL.

The chain joins TRBV7-8 to TRBJ2-7; D possibly corresponds to TRBD1 (6 bases). V lost 4 bases to trimming and J lost 3 bases, with 10 bases between them. This CDR3 has 13 amino acids. Germline CDR1 and CDR2: SGHVS and FQNEAQ. CDR3 in amino acids: CASSSKDSYEQYV. CDR3 nucleotides: TGTGCCAGCAGCTCCAAGGACAGCTACGAGCAGTACGTC.

This clonotype was observed a handful of times. The chain is built from TRBV5-4 and TRBJ1-6; weak D call: TRBD1 (6 bases). CDR1 is SGHNT, CDR2 YYREEE, per germline (reference sequence). The CDR3 covers 15 residues. Trimming shortened V by 3 bases and J by 7 bases, and 14 bases separated the two germline ends. The CDR3, as DNA: TGTGCCAGCAGCTCTACAACAGGGTCGAATTCACCCCTCCACTTT. It translates to CASSSTTGSNSPLHF. Full variable domain (missing parts from reference TRBV5-4 and TRBJ1-6): ETGVTQSPTHLIKTRGQQVTLRCSSQSGHNTVSWYQQALGQGPQFIFQYYREEENGRGNFPPRFSGLQFPNYSSELNVNALELDDSALYLCASSSTTGSNSPLHFGNGTRLTVT.

The table lists this clonotype with a few counts. V is TRBV7-2 and J is TRBJ2-3; 9 bases are shared with TRBD2. The CDR3 consists of 18 residues. Germline V lookup: CDR1 SGHTA, CDR2 FQGNSA. V shed 5 bases and J 7 bases; nucleotides not matched to a gene: 19. The CDR3 nucleotides read TGTGCCAGCAGCCCCATAATAGCGGGAGTTGGCCCGACGAATACGCAGTATTTT. It codes for CASSPIIAGVGPTNTQYF.

In the case of this clonotype: The junction departs from germline at one end; a sequencing error may be responsible. The chain links TRBV12-3 or TRBV12-4 to TRBJ1-4, with TRBD1 identical over 7 bases. The CDR3 runs 19 residues. The CDR3 protein is CASSQNTGQAEATNEKLIF. DNA for the CDR3: TGTGCCAGCAGTCAAAACACCGGACAGGCTGAAGCAACTAATGAAAAACTGATTTTT.

J is TRBJ2-7 and V is TRBV7-6; 12 nucleotides align to TRBD2. The J segment lost 7 bases and the V segment lost 5 bases, leaving 3 bases of the junction unmatched. This CDR3 spans 13 amino acids. Looked up from germline, CDR1 is SGHVS and CDR2 is FNYEAQ. CDR3 loop: CASSDGLAGEQYV. The CDR3, as DNA: TGTGCCAGCAGCGATGGACTAGCGGGGGAGCAGTACGTC.